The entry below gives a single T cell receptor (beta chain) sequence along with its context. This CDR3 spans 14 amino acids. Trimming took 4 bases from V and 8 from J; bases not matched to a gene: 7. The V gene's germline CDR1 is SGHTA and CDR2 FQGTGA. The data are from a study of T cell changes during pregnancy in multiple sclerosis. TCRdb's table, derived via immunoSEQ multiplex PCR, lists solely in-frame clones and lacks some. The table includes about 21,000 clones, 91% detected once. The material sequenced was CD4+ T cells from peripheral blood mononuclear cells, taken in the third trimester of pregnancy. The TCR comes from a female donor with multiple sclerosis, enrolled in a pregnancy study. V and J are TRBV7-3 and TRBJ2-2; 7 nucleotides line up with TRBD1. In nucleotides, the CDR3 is TGTGCCAGCAGCTCCCGACAGGGACGGGGGGAGCTGTTTTTT. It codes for CASSSRQGRGELFF. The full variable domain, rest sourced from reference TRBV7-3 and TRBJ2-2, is GAGVSQTPSNKVTEKGKYVELRCDPISGHTALYWYRQSLGQGPEFLIYFQGTGAADDSGLPNDRFFAVRPEGSVSTLKIQRTERGDSAVYLCASSSRQGRGELFFGEGSRLTVL.